Sequencing of this T cell receptor (beta chain) was carried out in a study of Ad26.COV2.S vaccination and SARS-CoV-2 variants. Study as a whole: Donor had been placed in the Ad26.COV2.S arm of the COV1001 trial.

Only in-frame clones appear in the TCRdb table, and some are missing; sequencing was by immunoSEQ multiplex PCR. The table shows 300,000 to 350,000 clones, with less than 90% occurring only once. The germline gives CDR1 MDHEN, CDR2 SYDVKM. Trimming left V 6 bases short and J 4 bases short, with 12 bases between. This CDR3 region has 13 residues. Study-level results: Breadth of non-spike TCRs did not differ between vaccinees and placebo recipients.

Treatment noted: roughly 19 received Ad26.COV2.S at low or high dose, single or two shots; several received placebo; per-sample allocation not given. At day 63 after the first vaccine or placebo injection, samples were drawn. Remarks on this clone: Antigen unknown.

The chain joins TRBV28 to TRBJ2-5, with D hard to call. This TCR was recovered from a person aged 18-60 years who received the Ad26.COV2.S COVID-19 vaccine or a placebo. This sample comprised peripheral blood, obtained in a trial of Ad26.COV2.S vaccine versus placebo. The CDR3 nucleotides are TGTGCCAGCAGCGGGTTGATTGTAGAGACCCAGTACTTC. This encodes CASSGLIVETQYF.